This TCR beta chain was profiled in a study of chemoradiotherapy in HPV16-positive cancers. Points from the study as a whole: HPV-responsive T-cell expansion during chemoradiotherapy was linked to improved recurrence-free survival in HPV16-positive patients.

Regarding this clone: What it recognizes is unknown.

The CDR3 totals 15 residues. V was pared by 0 bases and J by 10 bases, with 13 bases between. Germline CDR1 SGHAT, CDR2 FQNNGV. Profiling relied on immunoSEQ multiplex PCR, and the TCRdb table lists in-frame clones only, not all of them. The data contain about 68,000 clones, about 88% of them singletons. The receptor was isolated from a human donor with HPV-associated anogenital cancer. The sequencing here drew on blood, taken from a patient who underwent chemoradiotherapy. The rearrangement joins TRBV11-2 to TRBJ1-6; tentatively, D is TRBD1 (6 bases). The CDR3 DNA is TGTGCCAGCAGCTTAGAGACAGGCCCGTGGTCACCCCTCCACTTT. Translating gives CASSLETGPWSPLHF. Combining the CDR3 with reference TRBV11-2 and TRBJ1-6 gives the whole variable domain EAGVAQSPRYKIIEKRQSVAFWCNPISGHATLYWYQQILGQGPKLLIQFQNNGVVDDSQLPKDRFSAERLKGVDSTLKIQPAKLEDSAVYLCASSLETGPWSPLHFGNGTRLTVT.